Listed below are T cell receptor beta chains from one sample, sequenced in a study of blood T cells in healthy people across ages. TCRdb reprocessed the 5' RACE reads with MiXCR, giving one entry per CDR3 protein. The sample lists some 1.4 million distinct CDR3 sequences; roughly 40% were seen once. Sequenced material: blood. The receptor source for this set is a woman younger than 30 in good health. Both conserved end residues are part of each CDR3. The D gene is left open where the match is weak. Expanded clones are given a class, and other clones once, few, many or no size at all.

v_call: TRBV3-1
j_call: TRBJ1-5
clone_size: .
d_call: .
cdr3_nt: TGTGCCAGCAGTGACATGGGAAGCAATCAGCCCCAGCATTTT
cdr3_aa: CASSDMGSNQPQHF

v_call: TRBV3-1
j_call: TRBJ2-1
clone_size: .
d_call: .
cdr3_nt: TGTGCCAGCAGCCCTCCCTCCCCTAGAAATGAGCAGTTCTTC
cdr3_aa: CASSPPSPRNEQFF

v_call: TRBV6-5
j_call: TRBJ1-2
clone_size: .
d_call: TRBD1
cdr3_nt: TGTGCCAGCAGCATTGTGGCGGGACAGGGCGATGGCTGCACCTTC
cdr3_aa: CASSIVAGQGDGCTF

v_call: TRBV7-2
j_call: TRBJ2-1
clone_size: few
d_call: TRBD2
cdr3_nt: TGTGCCAGCAGCTTAAGGCCTGGGGGGGGAAACAATGAGCAGTTCTTC
cdr3_aa: CASSLRPGGGNNEQFF

v_call: TRBV9
j_call: TRBJ2-3
clone_size: few
d_call: TRBD2
cdr3_nt: TGTGCCAGCAAGGCGGGAGTGGCAGATACGCAGTATTTT
cdr3_aa: CASKAGVADTQYF

v_call: TRBV5-1
j_call: TRBJ2-1
clone_size: .
d_call: TRBD2
cdr3_nt: TGCGCCAGCAGCTTTACTGGCGGGGGGGGCTACAATGAGCAGTTCTTC
cdr3_aa: CASSFTGGGGYNEQFF

v_call: TRBV10-3
j_call: TRBJ2-7
clone_size: .
d_call: TRBD2
cdr3_nt: TGTGCCATCAGTGACCCTAGCGGGGGTAAAGACGAGCAGTACTTC
cdr3_aa: CAISDPSGGKDEQYF

v_call: TRBV7-2
j_call: TRBJ2-1
clone_size: few
d_call: .
cdr3_nt: TGTGCCAGCAGCTTAGGCCGGCCCCGTTGGGAGCAGTTCTTC
cdr3_aa: CASSLGRPRWEQFF

v_call: TRBV27
j_call: TRBJ1-4
clone_size: .
d_call: .
cdr3_nt: TGTGCCAGCAGTTTATCGTGGGGCGTTAATGAAAAACTGTTTTTT
cdr3_aa: CASSLSWGVNEKLFF

v_call: TRBV6-6
j_call: TRBJ2-7
clone_size: .
d_call: TRBD2
cdr3_nt: TGTGCCAGCGCCACTAGCGGGAGTGGTGAGCAGTACTTC
cdr3_aa: CASATSGSGEQYF

v_call: TRBV29-1
j_call: TRBJ2-1
clone_size: many
d_call: TRBD2
cdr3_nt: TGCAGCGTTGGGCTAGCGGGATGGAATGAGCAGTTCTTC
cdr3_aa: CSVGLAGWNEQFF

v_call: TRBV29-1
j_call: TRBJ2-4
clone_size: .
d_call: .
cdr3_nt: TGCAGCGTTATTTTCCCGGGATTCATTCAGTACTTC
cdr3_aa: CSVIFPGFIQYF

v_call: TRBV20-1
j_call: TRBJ2-1
clone_size: .
d_call: TRBD2
cdr3_nt: TGCAGTGCTCGACACCTAGCGGGAGGAAACTCCTACAATGAGCAGTTCTTC
cdr3_aa: CSARHLAGGNSYNEQFF

v_call: TRBV12-3/TRBV12-4
j_call: TRBJ2-7
clone_size: few
d_call: .
cdr3_nt: TGTGCCAGCAGTTTAGACGCCTCTCACTACGAGCAGTACTTC
cdr3_aa: CASSLDASHYEQYF

v_call: TRBV7-2
j_call: TRBJ1-1
clone_size: .
d_call: TRBD1
cdr3_nt: TGTGCCAGCAGCCCCTGGGACAGGTGGAACACTGAAGCTTTCTTT
cdr3_aa: CASSPWDRWNTEAFF

v_call: TRBV14
j_call: TRBJ1-2
clone_size: .
d_call: TRBD1
cdr3_nt: TGTGCCAGCAGCCCTGTTCGGACAGGGTCTGGCTACACCTTC
cdr3_aa: CASSPVRTGSGYTF

v_call: TRBV5-1
j_call: TRBJ2-1
clone_size: .
d_call: .
cdr3_nt: TGCGCCAGCAGCTTGTCGGGGAACGGCAAGGAGCAGTTCTTC
cdr3_aa: CASSLSGNGKEQFF

v_call: TRBV28
j_call: TRBJ1-2
clone_size: .
d_call: .
cdr3_nt: TGTGCCAGCACAAGCCCAGGGAGGGGCTACACCTTC
cdr3_aa: CASTSPGRGYTF

v_call: TRBV3-1
j_call: TRBJ2-1
clone_size: .
d_call: .
cdr3_nt: TGTGCCAGCAGTCGAGGTAGAAGTGAGCAGTTCTTC
cdr3_aa: CASSRGRSEQFF

v_call: TRBV20-1
j_call: TRBJ2-7
clone_size: .
d_call: .
cdr3_nt: TGCAGTGCTAGAGATAAGGGTGGGGCCTCCTACGAGCAGTACTTC
cdr3_aa: CSARDKGGASYEQYF

v_call: TRBV7-2
j_call: TRBJ2-1
clone_size: .
d_call: .
cdr3_nt: TGTGCCAGCAGCGCGCTAGCGTACAATGAGCAGTTCTTC
cdr3_aa: CASSALAYNEQFF

v_call: TRBV20-1
j_call: TRBJ2-1
clone_size: .
d_call: .
cdr3_nt: TGCAGTGCTAGAGGGGGGCGGGGTCGAAATGGGCAGTTCTTC
cdr3_aa: CSARGGRGRNGQFF

v_call: TRBV5-6
j_call: TRBJ1-2
clone_size: few
d_call: .
cdr3_nt: TGTGCCAGCAGCTACTCGGGTCCTAGGGGGGATGGCTACACCTTC
cdr3_aa: CASSYSGPRGDGYTF

v_call: TRBV4-1
j_call: TRBJ2-5
clone_size: .
d_call: TRBD1
cdr3_nt: TGCGCCAGCAGCCCACAGGGGACCAATGAGCAGTACTTC
cdr3_aa: CASSPQGTNEQYF

v_call: TRBV14
j_call: TRBJ2-1
clone_size: .
d_call: .
cdr3_nt: TGTGCCAGCAGCCACGACTCGCAGACCTACAATGAGCAGTTCTTC
cdr3_aa: CASSHDSQTYNEQFF

v_call: TRBV21-1
j_call: TRBJ2-4
clone_size: .
d_call: .
cdr3_nt: TGTGCCAGCAGCAAACCGGAGAGAACGGCCAAAAACATTCAGTACTTC
cdr3_aa: CASSKPERTAKNIQYF

v_call: TRBV12-5
j_call: TRBJ2-5
clone_size: .
d_call: .
cdr3_nt: TGTGCTAGTGGGTTCGAGTGGGGGGCACAAGAGACCCAGTACTTC
cdr3_aa: CASGFEWGAQETQYF

v_call: TRBV12-3/TRBV12-4
j_call: TRBJ2-1
clone_size: .
d_call: TRBD2
cdr3_nt: TGTGCCAGCAGTCGGACTAGCGCCGGCTACAATGAGCAGTTCTTC
cdr3_aa: CASSRTSAGYNEQFF

v_call: TRBV19
j_call: TRBJ1-5
clone_size: few
d_call: .
cdr3_nt: TGTGCCAGTAGTATGCTAGGCAGCTATAATCAGCCCCAGCATTTT
cdr3_aa: CASSMLGSYNQPQHF

v_call: TRBV4-1
j_call: TRBJ1-5
clone_size: .
d_call: .
cdr3_nt: TGCGCCAGCAGCCACCCCAGGGGACACCTAGAAGGGCCCCAGCATTTT
cdr3_aa: CASSHPRGHLEGPQHF

v_call: TRBV27
j_call: TRBJ1-6
clone_size: .
d_call: .
cdr3_nt: TGTGCCAGCAGTTTTGGTCAGGAGTATAATTCACCCCTCCACTTT
cdr3_aa: CASSFGQEYNSPLHF

v_call: TRBV14
j_call: TRBJ2-7
clone_size: .
d_call: .
cdr3_nt: TGTGCCAGCAGCCCATCCGGGACGTACCTCTACGAGCAGTACTTC
cdr3_aa: CASSPSGTYLYEQYF

v_call: TRBV25-1
j_call: TRBJ2-1
clone_size: .
d_call: .
cdr3_nt: TGTGCCAGCAGTGAATTAAGGGAGCTACAAGAGACCCAGTTCTTC
cdr3_aa: CASSELRELQETQFF

v_call: TRBV2
j_call: TRBJ2-1
clone_size: .
d_call: .
cdr3_nt: TGTGCCAGCAGCCAGCGGAAAAGCTCCTACAATGAGCAGTTCTTC
cdr3_aa: CASSQRKSSYNEQFF

v_call: TRBV7-2
j_call: TRBJ1-2
clone_size: .
d_call: .
cdr3_nt: TGTGCCAGCAGAGTAGCCGGCCCCAAGACTGGCTACACCTTC
cdr3_aa: CASRVAGPKTGYTF

v_call: TRBV3-1
j_call: TRBJ2-5
clone_size: .
d_call: TRBD2
cdr3_nt: TGTGCCAGCAGCCAAGCCGAGCGGGGGGGCGAGACCCAGTACTTC
cdr3_aa: CASSQAERGGETQYF

v_call: TRBV6-5
j_call: TRBJ2-5
clone_size: few
d_call: .
cdr3_nt: TGTGCCAGCAGTTACTCAGGACTATTAGAGACCCAGTACTTC
cdr3_aa: CASSYSGLLETQYF

v_call: TRBV9
j_call: TRBJ2-5
clone_size: .
d_call: TRBD1
cdr3_nt: TGTGCCAGCAGCGTAGTAGACAGGGAAGGCTATGAGCAGTACTTC
cdr3_aa: CASSVVDREGYEQYF

v_call: TRBV28
j_call: TRBJ2-5
clone_size: .
d_call: .
cdr3_nt: TGTGCCAGCAGTTTCTCACCGCTAACGGGGGAGCAGTACTTC
cdr3_aa: CASSFSPLTGEQYF

v_call: TRBV2
j_call: TRBJ1-2
clone_size: .
d_call: .
cdr3_nt: TGTGCCAGCAGTGAAGTCCCAGGGCGAGGCTACACCTTC
cdr3_aa: CASSEVPGRGYTF

v_call: TRBV11-3
j_call: TRBJ2-2
clone_size: .
d_call: TRBD1
cdr3_nt: TGTGCCAGCAGCGCGCTGGGACAGGGGGTTATCACCGGGGAGCTGTTTTTT
cdr3_aa: CASSALGQGVITGELFF

v_call: TRBV18
j_call: TRBJ1-1
clone_size: once
d_call: .
cdr3_nt: TGTGCCAGCTCCCATCTCGGGGTTGAAGCTTTCTTT
cdr3_aa: CASSHLGVEAFF

v_call: TRBV15
j_call: TRBJ1-4
clone_size: .
d_call: .
cdr3_nt: TGTGCCACCAGCAGAGGCCCCCTTGCAACTAATGAAAAACTGTTTTTT
cdr3_aa: CATSRGPLATNEKLFF

v_call: TRBV2
j_call: TRBJ2-3
clone_size: .
d_call: .
cdr3_nt: TGTGCCAGCCCCGTAGATCCGGGGACGCAGTATTTT
cdr3_aa: CASPVDPGTQYF